These T cell receptor beta chains were read from a single sample in a study of blood T cell repertoires in COVID-19. The table came from immunoSEQ multiplex PCR; TCRdb's copy has only in-frame clones and leaves some out. The table lists more than 200,000 clones, 79% of them singletons. Sequenced input: peripheral blood. These receptors were obtained from a woman aged 40 to 49 with active or convalescent COVID-19. The CDR3 runs from the conserved cysteine through the conserved F or W. The D gene is left open where the match is weak. Clone size, where shown, is once, few, many, or a class for clones that have expanded.

v_gene: TRBV4-1
j_gene: TRBJ1-5
abundance: few
d_gene: NA
CDR3nt: TGCGCCAGCAGCCAAGGGCCCACCCTTACACCTTATAGCAATCAGCCCCAGCATTTT
CDR3aa: CASSQGPTLTPYSNQPQHF

v_gene: TRBV7-3
j_gene: TRBJ2-3
abundance: NA
d_gene: TRBD1
CDR3nt: TGTGCCAGCAGCAGGACAGGGGGAAGAGATACGCAGTATTTT
CDR3aa: CASSRTGGRDTQYF

v_gene: TRBV9
j_gene: TRBJ1-2
abundance: NA
d_gene: NA
CDR3nt: TGTGCCAGCAGCGTAGGAGGTGGGGGCTTGGCAGGCTACACCTTC
CDR3aa: CASSVGGGGLAGYTF

v_gene: TRBV6-5
j_gene: TRBJ2-7
abundance: NA
d_gene: NA
CDR3nt: TGTGCCAGCAGTCACAACTACGAGCAGTACTTC
CDR3aa: CASSHNYEQYF

v_gene: TRBV28
j_gene: TRBJ1-1
abundance: NA
d_gene: NA
CDR3nt: TGTGCCAGCAGTTTCGCAGGGGAGGGGCTGAACACTGAAGCTTTCTTT
CDR3aa: CASSFAGEGLNTEAFF

v_gene: TRBV7-3
j_gene: TRBJ2-3
abundance: once
d_gene: NA
CDR3nt: TGTGCCAGCAGCTTTGAGCCCCGCGGTACGCAGTATTTT
CDR3aa: CASSFEPRGTQYF

v_gene: TRBV3-1/TRBV3-2
j_gene: TRBJ2-1
abundance: NA
d_gene: NA
CDR3nt: TGTGCCAGCAGCCAAGAGACGCAGCGCAGCCCCCGGTTCTTC
CDR3aa: CASSQETQRSPRFF

v_gene: TRBV28
j_gene: TRBJ1-6
abundance: NA
d_gene: TRBD1
CDR3nt: TGTGCCAGCAGTTTCTCCCTAACTACCGGGACAGGGTTGGAACCCCTCCACTTT
CDR3aa: CASSFSLTTGTGLEPLHF

v_gene: TRBV2
j_gene: TRBJ2-7
abundance: NA
d_gene: TRBD2
CDR3nt: TGTGCCAGTGACACGACTAGCGGGGGGGCCTTGGAAGAGCAGTACTTC
CDR3aa: CASDTTSGGALEEQYF

v_gene: TRBV4-1
j_gene: TRBJ2-6
abundance: NA
d_gene: NA
CDR3nt: TGCGCCAGCAGCCAAGGGACGGACAGCTCTGGGGCCAACGTCCTGACTTTC
CDR3aa: CASSQGTDSSGANVLTF

v_gene: TRBV6-1
j_gene: TRBJ1-3
abundance: NA
d_gene: NA
CDR3nt: TGTGCCAGCAGTGAAGCTACGTCTCAGCGGTTAGGAAACACCATATATTTT
CDR3aa: CASSEATSQRLGNTIYF

v_gene: TRBV6-5
j_gene: TRBJ2-7
abundance: NA
d_gene: TRBD1
CDR3nt: TGTGCCAGCAGTTACTCGGGACAGGGGGCTGACGAGCAGTACTTC
CDR3aa: CASSYSGQGADEQYF

v_gene: TRBV24-1
j_gene: TRBJ1-2
abundance: NA
d_gene: NA
CDR3nt: TGTGCCACCAGTGATTCACCTACGGCGGCCGGCTATGGCTACACCTTC
CDR3aa: CATSDSPTAAGYGYTF

v_gene: TRBV6-5
j_gene: TRBJ1-3
abundance: once
d_gene: NA
CDR3nt: TGTGCCAGCAGGAAGGAGGGTTACTCTGGAAACACCATATATTTT
CDR3aa: CASRKEGYSGNTIYF

v_gene: TRBV5-4
j_gene: TRBJ1-2
abundance: NA
d_gene: TRBD1
CDR3nt: TGTGCCAGCAGCTTGGCCGGACAGGCGGATGGCTACACCTTC
CDR3aa: CASSLAGQADGYTF

v_gene: TRBV28
j_gene: TRBJ2-7
abundance: NA
d_gene: TRBD1
CDR3nt: TGTGCCAGCAGTTGGACGACAGGGGCCTACGAGCAGTACTTC
CDR3aa: CASSWTTGAYEQYF

v_gene: TRBV5-1
j_gene: TRBJ1-2
abundance: many
d_gene: TRBD1
CDR3nt: TGCGCCAGCAGGGAAGGACAGGGATGGGGCTACACCTTC
CDR3aa: CASREGQGWGYTF

v_gene: TRBV13
j_gene: TRBJ1-2
abundance: NA
d_gene: TRBD1
CDR3nt: TGTGCCAGCAGCTTCCGGGACAGGAACTATGGCTACACCTTC
CDR3aa: CASSFRDRNYGYTF

v_gene: TRBV5-1
j_gene: TRBJ2-5
abundance: NA
d_gene: NA
CDR3nt: TGCGCCAGCAGGGCAGGGCTCCAAGAGACCCAGTACTTC
CDR3aa: CASRAGLQETQYF

v_gene: TRBV19
j_gene: TRBJ2-1
abundance: NA
d_gene: TRBD2
CDR3nt: TGTGCCAGTAGTACCCCACTAGCGGGGGTCGATGAGCAGTTCTTC
CDR3aa: CASSTPLAGVDEQFF

v_gene: TRBV4-1
j_gene: TRBJ1-1
abundance: NA
d_gene: NA
CDR3nt: TGCGCCAGCAGCCCCAACGGGGTGAGGAACACTGAAGCTTTCTTT
CDR3aa: CASSPNGVRNTEAFF

v_gene: TRBV14
j_gene: TRBJ1-6
abundance: NA
d_gene: NA
CDR3nt: TGTGCCAGCAGCCAAGTTAACAGAAATTCACCCCTCCACTTT
CDR3aa: CASSQVNRNSPLHF

v_gene: TRBV9
j_gene: TRBJ1-5
abundance: NA
d_gene: TRBD1
CDR3nt: TGTGCCAGCAGCGGACGGTCCCGGGACAGGGGCGGACGGCCCCAGCATTTT
CDR3aa: CASSGRSRDRGGRPQHF

v_gene: TRBV7-8
j_gene: TRBJ1-6
abundance: many
d_gene: TRBD1
CDR3nt: TGTGCCAGCAGCTTGGACAGGGGACTTTATAATTCACCCCTCCACTTT
CDR3aa: CASSLDRGLYNSPLHF

v_gene: TRBV6-5
j_gene: TRBJ2-1
abundance: NA
d_gene: NA
CDR3nt: TGTGCCAGCAGTACCCCGGGACAATCTAATGAGCAGTTCTTC
CDR3aa: CASSTPGQSNEQFF

v_gene: TRBV9
j_gene: TRBJ2-3
abundance: NA
d_gene: NA
CDR3nt: TGTGCCAGCAGCGTAGCTACTAGCACAGATACGCAGTATTTT
CDR3aa: CASSVATSTDTQYF

v_gene: TRBV28
j_gene: TRBJ1-2
abundance: once
d_gene: NA
CDR3nt: TGTGCCAGCAGCTCGCTCGGGGGCTACACCTTC
CDR3aa: CASSSLGGYTF

v_gene: TRBV2
j_gene: TRBJ1-6
abundance: NA
d_gene: NA
CDR3nt: TGTGCCAGCAGTCTAACAGACTCCTATAATTCACCCCTCCACTTT
CDR3aa: CASSLTDSYNSPLHF

v_gene: TRBV20-1
j_gene: TRBJ2-7
abundance: NA
d_gene: TRBD1
CDR3nt: TGCAGTGCTAGTCTACAGGGGGGCTACGAGCAGTACTTC
CDR3aa: CSASLQGGYEQYF